A selection of T cell receptor beta chains follows, all from one sample in a study of CD4 T cells in relation to SARS-CoV-2 and coronaviruses. Profiled with immunoSEQ multiplex PCR; TCRdb holds only in-frame clones, not every one. This repertoire shows more than 30,000 clones, 70% to 90% found once; its top ten account for roughly 3.2%. The source material was memory CD4+ T cells from PBMCs. The source of these receptors is an adult with COVID-19. Both conserved end residues are part of each CDR3. Each record gives: CDR3 length, J gene, V gene, D gene, CDR3 protein, CDR3 DNA. A D gene is named only where the DNA matches it firmly.

15 | TRBJ2-1 | TRBV5-1 | TRBD1 | CASSFRQGGADEQFF | TGCGCCAGCAGCTTTAGACAGGGGGGTGCGGATGAGCAGTTCTTC
14 | TRBJ1-6 | TRBV28 | - | CASNFGLFSSPLHF | TGTGCCAGCAACTTCGGGTTATTCAGTTCACCCCTCCACTTT
14 | TRBJ2-5 | TRBV5-1 | - | CASSFIPSQETQYF | TGCGCCAGCAGCTTCATCCCTAGTCAAGAGACCCAGTACTTC
16 | TRBJ2-2 | TRBV28 | - | CASSNHTGRNTGELFF | TGTGCCAGCAGTAACCATACCGGCAGAAACACCGGGGAGCTGTTTTTT
18 | TRBJ2-1 | TRBV2 | TRBD2 | CASSPGLAGAVPYNEQFF | TGTGCCAGCAGTCCGGGACTAGCGGGGGCAGTCCCCTACAATGAGCAGTTCTTC
15 | TRBJ1-5 | TRBV7-8 | - | CASSPGQGRNQPQHF | TGTGCCAGCAGCCCCGGGCAGGGACGCAATCAGCCCCAGCATTTT
14 | TRBJ1-6 | TRBV2 | TRBD1 | CASRVQGYNSPLHF | TGTGCCAGCAGGGTACAGGGGTATAATTCACCCCTCCACTTT
16 | TRBJ1-1 | TRBV30 | - | CAWSPGYEGRGTEAFF | TGTGCCTGGAGTCCTGGGTATGAAGGGCGAGGCACTGAAGCTTTCTTT
16 | TRBJ2-6 | TRBV6-6 | - | CASSYSGGTGANVLTF | TGTGCCAGCAGTTACTCCGGAGGGACGGGGGCCAACGTCCTGACTTTC
14 | TRBJ2-5 | TRBV5-5 | TRBD2 | CASSPLAGEETQYF | TGTGCCAGCAGCCCATTAGCGGGAGAAGAGACCCAGTACTTC
15 | TRBJ2-7 | TRBV27 | TRBD2 | CASRELAGGRYEQYF | TGTGCCAGCAGGGAACTAGCGGGAGGGAGGTACGAGCAGTACTTC
16 | TRBJ2-7 | TRBV7-2 | - | CASSEIESDGFYEQYF | TGTGCCAGCAGCGAGATAGAATCAGACGGGTTCTACGAGCAGTACTTC
15 | TRBJ1-1 | TRBV6-4 | - | CASSDGYRANTEAFF | TGTGCCAGCAGTGACGGTTATCGGGCGAACACTGAAGCTTTCTTT
14 | TRBJ2-7 | TRBV27 | - | CASSLYGTTYEQYF | TGTGCCAGCAGTTTATATGGGACGACCTACGAGCAGTACTTC
16 | TRBJ2-5 | TRBV19 | TRBD2 | CASSKLAGGSQETQYF | TGTGCCAGTAGCAAACTAGCGGGAGGGTCCCAAGAGACCCAGTACTTC